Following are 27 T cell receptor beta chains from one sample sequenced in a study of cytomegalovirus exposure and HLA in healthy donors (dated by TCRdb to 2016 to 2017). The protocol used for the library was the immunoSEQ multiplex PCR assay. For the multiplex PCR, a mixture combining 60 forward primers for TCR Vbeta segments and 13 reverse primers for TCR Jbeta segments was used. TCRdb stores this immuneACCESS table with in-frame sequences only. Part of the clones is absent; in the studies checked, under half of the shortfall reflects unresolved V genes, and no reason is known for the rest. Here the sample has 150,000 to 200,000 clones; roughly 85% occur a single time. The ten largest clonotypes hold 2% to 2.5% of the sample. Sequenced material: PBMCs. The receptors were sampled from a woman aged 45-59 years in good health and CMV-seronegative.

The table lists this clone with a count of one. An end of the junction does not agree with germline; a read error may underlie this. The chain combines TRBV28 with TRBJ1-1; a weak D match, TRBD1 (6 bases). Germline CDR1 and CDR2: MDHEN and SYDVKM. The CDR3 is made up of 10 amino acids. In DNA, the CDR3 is TGTGCCAGCAGGGGCAGGACAGCCCGCTTT. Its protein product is CASRGRTARF.

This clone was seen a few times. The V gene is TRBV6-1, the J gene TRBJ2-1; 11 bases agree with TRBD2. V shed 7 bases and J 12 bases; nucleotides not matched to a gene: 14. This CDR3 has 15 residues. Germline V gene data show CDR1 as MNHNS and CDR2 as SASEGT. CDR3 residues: CASKESGLAGGRQFF. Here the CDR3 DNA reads TGTGCCAGCAAAGAGTCTGGACTAGCGGGCGGACGGCAGTTCTTC.

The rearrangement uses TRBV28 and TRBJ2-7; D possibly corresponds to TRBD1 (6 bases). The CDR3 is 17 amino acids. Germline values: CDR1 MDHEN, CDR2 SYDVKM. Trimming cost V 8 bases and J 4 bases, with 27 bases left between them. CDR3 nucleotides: TGTGCCAGCGGAAATCCCAGGGGCGCGCCTCGAATGTACGAGCAGTACTTC. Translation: CASGNPRGAPRMYEQYF.

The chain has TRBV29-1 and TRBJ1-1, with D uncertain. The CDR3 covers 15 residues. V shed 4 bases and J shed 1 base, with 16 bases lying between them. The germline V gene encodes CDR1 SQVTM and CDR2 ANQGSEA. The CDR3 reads CSVGIDARGNTEAFF. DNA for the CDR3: TGCAGCGTTGGTATTGACGCCCGGGGGAACACTGAAGCTTTCTTT.

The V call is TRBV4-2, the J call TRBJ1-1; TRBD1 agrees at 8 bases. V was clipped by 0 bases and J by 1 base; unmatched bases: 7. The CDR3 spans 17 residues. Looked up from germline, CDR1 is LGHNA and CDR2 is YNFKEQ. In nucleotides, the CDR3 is TGTGCCAGCAGCCAAGATCAGGGGGCAAACTCGAACACTGAAGCTTTCTTT. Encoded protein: CASSQDQGANSNTEAFF.

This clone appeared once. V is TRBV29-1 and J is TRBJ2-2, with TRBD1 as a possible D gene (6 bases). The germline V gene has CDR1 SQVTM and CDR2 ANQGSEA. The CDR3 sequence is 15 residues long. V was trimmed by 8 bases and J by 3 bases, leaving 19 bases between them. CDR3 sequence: CSRRLRDKDTGELFF. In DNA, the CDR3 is TGCAGCCGTCGGCTCCGGGACAAGGACACCGGGGAGCTGTTTTTT.

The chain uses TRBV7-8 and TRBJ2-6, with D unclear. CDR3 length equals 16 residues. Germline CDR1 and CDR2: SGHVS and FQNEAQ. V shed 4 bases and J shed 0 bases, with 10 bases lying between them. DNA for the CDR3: TGTGCCAGCAGCTCCCTATCCGGCTCTGGGGCCAACGTCCTGACTTTC. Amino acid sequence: CASSSLSGSGANVLTF.

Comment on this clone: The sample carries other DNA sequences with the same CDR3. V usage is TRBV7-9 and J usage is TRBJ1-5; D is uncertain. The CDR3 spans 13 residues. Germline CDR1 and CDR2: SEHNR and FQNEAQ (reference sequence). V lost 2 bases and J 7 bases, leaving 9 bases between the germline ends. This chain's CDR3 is CASSLNRDQPQHF. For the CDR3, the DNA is TGTGCCAGCAGCTTAAACAGAGACCAGCCCCAGCATTTT.

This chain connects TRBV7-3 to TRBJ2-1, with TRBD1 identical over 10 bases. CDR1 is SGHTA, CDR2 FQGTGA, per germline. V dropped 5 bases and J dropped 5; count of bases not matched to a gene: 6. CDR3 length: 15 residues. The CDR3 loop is CASSHSGTGDNEQFF. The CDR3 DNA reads TGTGCCAGCAGCCATAGCGGGACAGGGGACAATGAGCAGTTCTTC.

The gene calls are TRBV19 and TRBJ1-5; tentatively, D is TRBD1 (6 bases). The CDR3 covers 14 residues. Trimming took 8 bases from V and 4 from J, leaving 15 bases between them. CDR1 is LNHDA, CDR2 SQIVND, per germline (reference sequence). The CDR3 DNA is TGTGCCAGTTCCTGGGGAGGGGGAAATCAGCCCCAGCATTTT. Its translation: CASSWGGGNQPQHF.

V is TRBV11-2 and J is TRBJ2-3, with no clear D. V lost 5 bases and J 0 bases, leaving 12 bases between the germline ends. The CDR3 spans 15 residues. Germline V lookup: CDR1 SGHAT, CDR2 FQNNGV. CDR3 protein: CASSPTIFSTDTQYF. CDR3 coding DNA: TGTGCCAGCAGCCCGACAATTTTTAGCACAGATACGCAGTATTTT.

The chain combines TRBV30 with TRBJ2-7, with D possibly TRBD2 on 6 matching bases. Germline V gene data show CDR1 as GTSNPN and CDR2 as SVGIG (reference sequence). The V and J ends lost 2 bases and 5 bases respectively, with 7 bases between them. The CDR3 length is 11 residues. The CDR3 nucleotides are TGTGCCTGGAGTCGGGAGAACGAGCAGTACTTC. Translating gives CAWSRENEQYF.

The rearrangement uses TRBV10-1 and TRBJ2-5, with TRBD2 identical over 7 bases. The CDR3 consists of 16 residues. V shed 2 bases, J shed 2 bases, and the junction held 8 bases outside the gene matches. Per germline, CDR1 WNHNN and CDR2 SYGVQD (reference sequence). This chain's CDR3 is CASSEGAGAGQETQYF. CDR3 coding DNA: TGCGCCAGCAGTGAGGGGGCGGGAGCGGGACAAGAGACCCAGTACTTC.

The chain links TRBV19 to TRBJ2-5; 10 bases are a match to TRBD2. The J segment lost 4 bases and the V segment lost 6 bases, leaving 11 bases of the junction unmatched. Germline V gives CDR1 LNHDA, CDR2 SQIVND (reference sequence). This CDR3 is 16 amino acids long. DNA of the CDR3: TGTGCCAGTAGGGGGAAAGCGGGAGGGCCAGGAGAGACCCAGTACTTC. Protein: CASRGKAGGPGETQYF.

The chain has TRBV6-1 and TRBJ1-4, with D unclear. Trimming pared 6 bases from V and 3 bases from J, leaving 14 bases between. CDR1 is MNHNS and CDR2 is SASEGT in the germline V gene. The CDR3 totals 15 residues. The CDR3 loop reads CASRTNNSPNEKLFF. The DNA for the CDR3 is TGTGCCAGCAGGACTAACAACAGCCCTAATGAAAAACTGTTTTTT.

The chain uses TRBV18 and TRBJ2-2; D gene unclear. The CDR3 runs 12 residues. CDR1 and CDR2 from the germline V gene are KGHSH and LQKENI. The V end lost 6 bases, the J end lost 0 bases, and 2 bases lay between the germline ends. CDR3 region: CASSSNTGELFF. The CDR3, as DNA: TGTGCCAGCTCCTCGAACACCGGGGAGCTGTTTTTT. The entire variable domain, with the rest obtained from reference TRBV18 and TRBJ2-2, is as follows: NAGVMQNPRHLVRRRGQEARLRCSPMKGHSHVYWYRQLPEEGLKFMVYLQKENIIDESGMPKERFSAEFPKEGPSILRIQQVVRGDSAAYFCASSSNTGELFFGEGSRLTVL.

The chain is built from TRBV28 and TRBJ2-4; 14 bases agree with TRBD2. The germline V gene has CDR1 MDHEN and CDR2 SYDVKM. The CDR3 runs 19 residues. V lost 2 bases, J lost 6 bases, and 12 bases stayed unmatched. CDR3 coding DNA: TGTGCCAGCAGTTTACCTCTGGGGGGACTAGCGGGAGTGGGAAACATTCAGTACTTC. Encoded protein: CASSLPLGGLAGVGNIQYF.

The CDR3 loop is CASSSFRDTPSGANVLTF. DNA of the CDR3: TGTGCCAGCAGTTCCTTCCGGGACACACCATCTGGGGCCAACGTCCTGACTTTC. This sequence joins TRBV5-5 and TRBJ2-6; tentatively, D is TRBD1 (6 bases). Trimming removed 5 bases from V and 1 base from J, with 19 bases in between. The CDR3 has 18 residues. Looked up from germline, CDR1 is SGHKS and CDR2 is YYEKEE (reference sequence).

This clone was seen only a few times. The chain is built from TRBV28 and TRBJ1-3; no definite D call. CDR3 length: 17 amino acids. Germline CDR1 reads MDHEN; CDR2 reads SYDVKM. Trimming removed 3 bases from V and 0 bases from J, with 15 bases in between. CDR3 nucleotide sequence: TGTGCCAGCAGTTTTACCCATGCGGGGAGCTCTGGAAACACCATATATTTT. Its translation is CASSFTHAGSSGNTIYF.

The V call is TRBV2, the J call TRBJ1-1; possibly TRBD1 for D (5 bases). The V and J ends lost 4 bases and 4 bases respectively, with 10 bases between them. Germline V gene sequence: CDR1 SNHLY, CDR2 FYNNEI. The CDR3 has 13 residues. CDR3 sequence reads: CASSGPGVTEAFF. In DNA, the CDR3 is TGTGCCAGCAGTGGACCGGGGGTCACTGAAGCTTTCTTT.

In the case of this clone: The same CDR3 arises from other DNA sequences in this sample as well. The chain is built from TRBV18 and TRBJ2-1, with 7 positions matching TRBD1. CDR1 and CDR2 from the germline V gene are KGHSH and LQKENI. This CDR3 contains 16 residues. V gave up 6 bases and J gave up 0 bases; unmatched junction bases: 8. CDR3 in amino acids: CASSPRQGSSYNEQFF. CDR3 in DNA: TGTGCCAGCTCGCCAAGACAGGGAAGCTCCTACAATGAGCAGTTCTTC.

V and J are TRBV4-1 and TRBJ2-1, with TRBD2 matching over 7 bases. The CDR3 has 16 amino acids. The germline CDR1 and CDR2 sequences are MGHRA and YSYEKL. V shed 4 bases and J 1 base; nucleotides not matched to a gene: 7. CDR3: CASSPAGRESYNEQFF. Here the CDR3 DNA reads TGCGCCAGCAGCCCCGCTGGGCGGGAGTCCTACAATGAGCAGTTCTTC.

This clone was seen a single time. The CDR3 DNA follows: TGTGCCAGTAGTAGAAGACAGGGAGGTAATGAGCAGTTCTTC. The encoded protein is CASSRRQGGNEQFF. The chain combines TRBV19 with TRBJ2-1, with D possibly TRBD1 on 7 matching bases. Looked up from germline, CDR1 is LNHDA and CDR2 is SQIVND (reference sequence). V was pared by 4 bases and J by 7 bases, with 14 bases between. The CDR3 consists of 14 residues.

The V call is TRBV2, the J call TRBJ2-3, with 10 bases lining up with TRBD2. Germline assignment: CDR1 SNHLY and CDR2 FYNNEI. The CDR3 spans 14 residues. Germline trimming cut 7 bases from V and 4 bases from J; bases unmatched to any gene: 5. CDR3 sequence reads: CASKQLAGPDTQYF. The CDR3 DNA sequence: TGTGCCAGCAAACAACTAGCGGGACCAGATACGCAGTATTTT.

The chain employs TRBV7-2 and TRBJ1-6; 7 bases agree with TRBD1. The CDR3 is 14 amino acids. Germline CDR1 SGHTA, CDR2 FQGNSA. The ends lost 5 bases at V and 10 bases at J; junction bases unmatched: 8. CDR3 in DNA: TGTGCCAGCAGCCTACAGGGGAGAGTATCACCCCTCCACTTT. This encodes CASSLQGRVSPLHF.

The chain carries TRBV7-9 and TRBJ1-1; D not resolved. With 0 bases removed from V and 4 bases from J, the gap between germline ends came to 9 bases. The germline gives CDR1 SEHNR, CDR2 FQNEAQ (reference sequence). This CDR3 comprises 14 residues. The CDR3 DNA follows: TGTGCCAGCAGCTTAGCGAGGGTTGGCACTGAAGCTTTCTTT. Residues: CASSLARVGTEAFF. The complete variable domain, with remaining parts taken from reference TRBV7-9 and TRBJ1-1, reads DTGVSQNPRHKITKRGQNVTFRCDPISEHNRLYWYRQTLGQGPEFLTYFQNEAQLEKSRLLSDRFSAERPKGSFSTLEIQRTEQGDSAMYLCASSLARVGTEAFFGQGTRLTVV.

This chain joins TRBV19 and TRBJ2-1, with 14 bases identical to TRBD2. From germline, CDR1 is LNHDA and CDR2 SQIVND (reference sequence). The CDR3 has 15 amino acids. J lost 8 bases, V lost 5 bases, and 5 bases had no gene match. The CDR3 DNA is TGTGCCAGTAGTGTGACTAGCGGGAGGGCCCATGAGCAGTTCTTC. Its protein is CASSVTSGRAHEQFF.